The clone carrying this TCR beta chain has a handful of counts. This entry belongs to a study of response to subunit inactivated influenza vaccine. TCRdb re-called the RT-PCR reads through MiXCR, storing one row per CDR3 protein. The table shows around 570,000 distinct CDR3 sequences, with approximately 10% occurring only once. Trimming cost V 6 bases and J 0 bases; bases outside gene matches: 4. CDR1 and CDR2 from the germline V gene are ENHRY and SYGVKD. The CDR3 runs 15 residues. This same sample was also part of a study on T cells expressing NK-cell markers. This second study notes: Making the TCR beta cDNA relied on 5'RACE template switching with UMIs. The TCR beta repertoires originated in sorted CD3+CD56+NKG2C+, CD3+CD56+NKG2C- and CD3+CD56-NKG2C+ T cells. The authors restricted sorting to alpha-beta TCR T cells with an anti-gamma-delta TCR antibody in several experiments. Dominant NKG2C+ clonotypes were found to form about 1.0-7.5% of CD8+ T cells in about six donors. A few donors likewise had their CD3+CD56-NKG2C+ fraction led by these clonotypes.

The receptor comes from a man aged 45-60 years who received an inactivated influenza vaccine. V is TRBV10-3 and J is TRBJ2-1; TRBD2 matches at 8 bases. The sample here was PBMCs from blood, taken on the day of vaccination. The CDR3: CAISGGRYSYNEQFF. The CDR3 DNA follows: TGTGCCATCAGCGGCGGGAGGTACTCCTACAATGAGCAGTTCTTC.